Sequencing of this T cell receptor (beta chain) was carried out in a study of long-term antiretroviral therapy in people with HIV. From germline, CDR1 is KGHSH and CDR2 LQKENI. The J segment lost 4 bases and the V segment lost 3 bases, leaving 15 bases of the junction unmatched. This CDR3 contains 19 residues. A v3.0 immunoSEQ assay was performed at survey level. Measured with immunoSEQ multiplex PCR; TCRdb has only the in-frame clones, and not every one. This table has under 45,000 clones, about 94% appearing once. Sequenced material: unsorted PBMCs, taken 9 to 9.5 years after starting antiretroviral therapy. This clonotype was sampled from a young man with HIV. This chain uses TRBV18 with TRBJ2-1; 10 bases map to TRBD1. CDR3 nucleotide sequence: TGTGCCAGCTCACCGGGACAGGGGAGCCACACCCCGAAGTACAATGAGCAGTTCTTC. It specifies CASSPGQGSHTPKYNEQFF.